This T cell receptor (beta chain) comes out of a study of cytomegalovirus exposure and HLA in healthy donors. Trimming removed 5 bases at V and 5 bases at J, with 13 bases between. CDR1 and CDR2 from the germline V gene are LNHDA and SQIVND (reference sequence). CDR3 length: 15 residues. The study ran its PCR with 60 Vbeta and 13 Jbeta primers. Profiled with immunoSEQ multiplex PCR; TCRdb holds only in-frame clones, not every one. Here the sample spans under 200,000 clones, over 75% being singletons. The sample consisted of PBMCs. The receptor's source is a man in his late teens or twenties in good health and CMV-seropositive. This rearrangement joins TRBV19 to TRBJ1-6, with D possibly TRBD1 on 6 matching bases. The CDR3 loop is CASSVGQQNNSPLHF. Here the CDR3 DNA reads TGTGCCAGTAGTGTCGGACAGCAGAATAATTCACCCCTCCACTTT. Filled out from reference TRBV19 and TRBJ1-6, the complete variable domain reads DGGITQSPKYLFRKEGQNVTLSCEQNLNHDAMYWYRQDPGQGLRLIYYSQIVNDFQKGDIAEGYSVSREKKESFPLTVTSAQKNPTAFYLCASSVGQQNNSPLHFGNGTRLTVT.